Listed below are T cell receptor beta chains from one sample, sequenced in a study of blood T cell repertoires in COVID-19. The assay was immunoSEQ multiplex PCR, and TCRdb's table has in-frame clones only and misses some. This repertoire shows roughly 80,000 clones, about 84% found once; its top ten account for about 12%. Sequenced sample: peripheral blood. These receptors originate from a human donor in a cohort sampled during active COVID-19. Each CDR3 is given with its conserved first and last residue.

V,CDR3
TRBV5-4,CASSQSWGRNTEAFF
TRBV11-2,CAEGALYNEQFF
TRBV7-9,CASSTVRGIRIFNYGYTF
TRBV5-1,CASSRTSGGVTEQFF
TRBV27,CASSSYYSRGYSGANVLTF
TRBV7-8,CASSSTGGPHEQYF
TRBV4-2,CASSPGTSGLQETQYF
TRBV5-1,CASSLASRSTDTQYF
TRBV3-1/TRBV3-2,CASSQDSGGNQPQHF
TRBV6-2/TRBV6-3,CASSSLGQDYGYTF
TRBV12-3/TRBV12-4,CASSPDRTEAFF
TRBV11-2,CASSSTGLYGYTF
TRBV5-1,CASSFLRDSEKLFF
TRBV2,CASSLGSLGALGEQFF
TRBV16,CASSPDRGNEKLFF
TRBV6-5,CASSLQGRNQPQHF
TRBV21-1,CASTPQGETEAFF
TRBV7-2,CASTRTGWADNEQFF
TRBV25-1,CASMDRVGGYTF
TRBV10-3,CAISVRGTMNTEAFF
TRBV11-1,CASSSQNTDTQYF
TRBV6-1,CASSDLGQPYGYTF